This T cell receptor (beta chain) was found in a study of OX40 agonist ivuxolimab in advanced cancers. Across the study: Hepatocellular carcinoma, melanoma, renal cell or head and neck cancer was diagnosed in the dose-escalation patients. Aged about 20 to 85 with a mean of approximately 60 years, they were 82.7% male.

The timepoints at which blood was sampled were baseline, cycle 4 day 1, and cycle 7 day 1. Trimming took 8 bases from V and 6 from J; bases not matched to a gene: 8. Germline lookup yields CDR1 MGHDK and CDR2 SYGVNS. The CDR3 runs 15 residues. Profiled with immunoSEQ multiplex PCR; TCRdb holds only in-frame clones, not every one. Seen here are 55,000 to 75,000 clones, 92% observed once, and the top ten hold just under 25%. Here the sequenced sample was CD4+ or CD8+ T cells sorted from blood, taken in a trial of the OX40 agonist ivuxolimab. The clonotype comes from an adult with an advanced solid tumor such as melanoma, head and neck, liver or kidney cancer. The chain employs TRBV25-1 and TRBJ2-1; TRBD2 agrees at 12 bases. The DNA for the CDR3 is TGTGCCAGCTGGGGGCGGACTAGCGGGATCAATGAGCAGTTCTTC. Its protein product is CASWGRTSGINEQFF.